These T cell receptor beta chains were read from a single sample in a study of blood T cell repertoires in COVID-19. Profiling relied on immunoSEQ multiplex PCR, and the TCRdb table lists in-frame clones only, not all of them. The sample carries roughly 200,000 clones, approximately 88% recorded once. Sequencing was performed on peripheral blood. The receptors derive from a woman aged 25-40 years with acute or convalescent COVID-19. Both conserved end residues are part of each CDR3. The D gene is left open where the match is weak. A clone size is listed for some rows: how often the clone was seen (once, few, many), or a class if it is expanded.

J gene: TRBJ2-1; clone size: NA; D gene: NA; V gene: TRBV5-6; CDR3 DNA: TGTGCCAGCAGCTTAATTGATAGTGAGCAGTTCTTC; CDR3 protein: CASSLIDSEQFF
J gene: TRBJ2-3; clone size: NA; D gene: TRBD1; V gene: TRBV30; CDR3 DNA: TGTGCCTGGGCGGACAGGGCAAATACCCAGCTCGCGTATTTT; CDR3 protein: CAWADRANTQLAYF
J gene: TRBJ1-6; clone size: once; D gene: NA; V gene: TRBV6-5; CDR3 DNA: TGTGCCAGCAGTTACGATTCGGCAGGAAGGATTTCACCCCTCCACTTT; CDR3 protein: CASSYDSAGRISPLHF
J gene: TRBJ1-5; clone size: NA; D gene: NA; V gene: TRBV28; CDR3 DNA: TGTGCCAGCAGTACCTTTGGGGGCCTGTATAGCAATCAGCCCCAGCATTTT; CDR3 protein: CASSTFGGLYSNQPQHF
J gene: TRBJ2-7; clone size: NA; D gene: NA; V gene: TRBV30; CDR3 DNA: TGTGCCTGGAGTGTACGGGTCGGTTACGAGCAGTACTTC; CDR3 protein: CAWSVRVGYEQYF
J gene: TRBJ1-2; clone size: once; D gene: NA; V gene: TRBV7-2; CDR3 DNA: TGTGCCAGCAGCCCTGACAGCTATGGCTACACCTTC; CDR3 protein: CASSPDSYGYTF
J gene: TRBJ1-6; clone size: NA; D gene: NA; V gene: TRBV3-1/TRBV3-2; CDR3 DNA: TGTGCCACCGAGGGGAGCGGGTCACCCCTCCACTTT; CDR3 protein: CATEGSGSPLHF
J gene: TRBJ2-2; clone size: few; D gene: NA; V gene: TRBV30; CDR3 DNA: TGTGCCCTGGGGGCCAAACCGTTTGGGGAGCTGTTTTTT; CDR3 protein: CALGAKPFGELFF
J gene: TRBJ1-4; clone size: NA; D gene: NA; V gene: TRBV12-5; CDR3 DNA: TGTGCTAGTGCCCGGACACCAAATGAAAAACTGTTTTTT; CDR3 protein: CASARTPNEKLFF
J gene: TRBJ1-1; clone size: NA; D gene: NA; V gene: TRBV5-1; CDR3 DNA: TGCGCCAGCAGCCTTACGGGTTATGAAGCTTTCTTT; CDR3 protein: CASSLTGYEAFF
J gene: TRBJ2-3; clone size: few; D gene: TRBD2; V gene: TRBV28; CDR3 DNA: TGTGCCAGCAGCCTACCGATAGCGGGGTACACAGATACGCAGTATTTT; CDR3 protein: CASSLPIAGYTDTQYF
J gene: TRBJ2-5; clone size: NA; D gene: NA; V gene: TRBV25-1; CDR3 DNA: TGTGCCAGCAGTGAGTTTTGGGGGGACCGTGAGACCCAGTACTTC; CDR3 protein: CASSEFWGDRETQYF
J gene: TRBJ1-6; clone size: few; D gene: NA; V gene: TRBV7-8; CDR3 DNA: TGTGCCAGCAGCTTAGGAGTGAGATCACCCCTCCACTTT; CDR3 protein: CASSLGVRSPLHF
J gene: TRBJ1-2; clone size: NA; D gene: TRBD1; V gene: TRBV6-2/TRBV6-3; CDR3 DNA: TGTGCCAGCAGTTACGGGCGGGACAGGACTTTCTACACCTTC; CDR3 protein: CASSYGRDRTFYTF
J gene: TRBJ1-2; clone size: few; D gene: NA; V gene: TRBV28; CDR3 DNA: TGTGCCAGCAGTTTTATTAACTATGGCTACACCTTC; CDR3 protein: CASSFINYGYTF
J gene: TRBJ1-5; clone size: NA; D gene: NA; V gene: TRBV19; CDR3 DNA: TGTGCCAGTAGTATAGATTGGGGGAGGCAGCCCCAGCATTTT; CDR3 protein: CASSIDWGRQPQHF
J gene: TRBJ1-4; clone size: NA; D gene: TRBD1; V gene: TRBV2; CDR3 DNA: TGTGCCAGCGGCCCGGACAGGGGCGGACTGTTTTTT; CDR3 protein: CASGPDRGGLFF
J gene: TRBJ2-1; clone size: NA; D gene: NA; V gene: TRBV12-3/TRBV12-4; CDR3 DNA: TGTGCCAGCAGCCCCGTTGTTGTTGAGCAGTTCTTC; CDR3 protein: CASSPVVVEQFF
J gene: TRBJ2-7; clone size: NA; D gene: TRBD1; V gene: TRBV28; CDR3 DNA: TGTGCCAGCAGTTTTGGGGACAGGGGGAACGAGCAGTACTTC; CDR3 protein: CASSFGDRGNEQYF
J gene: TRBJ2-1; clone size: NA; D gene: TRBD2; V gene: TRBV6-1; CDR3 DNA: TGTGCCAGCAGTGAAGCACCACTAGCGGGTATTTTCTTC; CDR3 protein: CASSEAPLAGIFF
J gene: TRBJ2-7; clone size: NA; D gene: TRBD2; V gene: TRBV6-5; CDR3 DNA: TGTGCCAGCGGATCTAGCGGGAAGGAGAAGCAGTACTTC; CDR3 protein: CASGSSGKEKQYF
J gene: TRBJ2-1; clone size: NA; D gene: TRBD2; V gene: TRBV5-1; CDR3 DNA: TGCGCCAGCAGCCACCCCAGCGGGAGGGCCTTAAATGAGCAGTTCTTC; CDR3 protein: CASSHPSGRALNEQFF
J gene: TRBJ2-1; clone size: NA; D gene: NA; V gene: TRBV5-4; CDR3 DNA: TGTGCCAGCAGCATTGAGACAGGAGCCTACAATGAGCAGTTCTTC; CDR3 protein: CASSIETGAYNEQFF
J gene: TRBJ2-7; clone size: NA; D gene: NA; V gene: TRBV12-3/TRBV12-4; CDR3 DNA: TGTGCCAGCAGTTTAGGAACTCACTACGAGCAGTACTTC; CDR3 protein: CASSLGTHYEQYF
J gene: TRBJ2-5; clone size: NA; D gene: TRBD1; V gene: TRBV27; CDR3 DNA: TGTGCCAGCAGCACCTCGGGACAGGGTGGTGAGACCCAGTACTTC; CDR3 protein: CASSTSGQGGETQYF
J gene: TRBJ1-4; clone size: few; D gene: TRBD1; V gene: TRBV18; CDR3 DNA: TGTGCCAGCTCACCCTTTACCGGGACAGGGGGACAAAAACTGTTTTTT; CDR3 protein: CASSPFTGTGGQKLFF
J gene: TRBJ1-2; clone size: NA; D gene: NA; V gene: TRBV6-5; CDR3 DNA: TGTGCCAGCACGAATCCGTTTGAAAAACAGGGCCCCAACTTC; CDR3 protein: CASTNPFEKQGPNF
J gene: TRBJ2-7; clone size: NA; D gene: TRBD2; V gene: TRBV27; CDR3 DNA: TGTGCCAGCAGTTTGTTGACTAGCGGCGAGCAGTACTTC; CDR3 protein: CASSLLTSGEQYF
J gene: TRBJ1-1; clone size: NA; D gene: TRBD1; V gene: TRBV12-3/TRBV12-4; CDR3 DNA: TGTGCCAGCAGCAGGACAGGGGGACAGGTAGCTTTCTTT; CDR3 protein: CASSRTGGQVAFF
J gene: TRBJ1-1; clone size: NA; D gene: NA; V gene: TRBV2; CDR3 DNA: TGTGCCAGCAGTGTAGAGGAGAGCGCAGCTTTCTTT; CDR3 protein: CASSVEESAAFF
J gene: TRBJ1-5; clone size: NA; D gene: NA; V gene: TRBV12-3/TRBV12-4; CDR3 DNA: TGTGCCAGCAGTTATTATAGCAATCAGCCCCAGCATTTT; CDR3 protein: CASSYYSNQPQHF
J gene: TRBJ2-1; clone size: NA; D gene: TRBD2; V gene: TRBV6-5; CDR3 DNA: TGTGCCAGCAGTTGGAACGGGAGGGCACAGTTCTTC; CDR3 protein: CASSWNGRAQFF
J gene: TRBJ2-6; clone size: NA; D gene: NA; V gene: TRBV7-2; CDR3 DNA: TGTGCCAGCAGCTTAAACATGGCCAACGTCCTGACTTTC; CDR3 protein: CASSLNMANVLTF
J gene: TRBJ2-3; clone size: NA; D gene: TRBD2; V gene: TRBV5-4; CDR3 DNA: TGTGCCAGCAGCTTGGCCGGGACTATCCACGCGCAGTATTTT; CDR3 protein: CASSLAGTIHAQYF
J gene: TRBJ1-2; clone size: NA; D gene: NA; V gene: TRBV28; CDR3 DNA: TGTGCCAGCAGGCGAGGAGGCTATGGCTACACCTTC; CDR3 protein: CASRRGGYGYTF
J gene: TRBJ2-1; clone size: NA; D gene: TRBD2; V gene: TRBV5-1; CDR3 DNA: TGCGCCAGCAGCGATAGCGGGAGGGCCAATGAGCAGTTCTTC; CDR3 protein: CASSDSGRANEQFF
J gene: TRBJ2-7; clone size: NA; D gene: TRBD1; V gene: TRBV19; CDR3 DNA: TGTGCCAGTAGTATAGAGGACAGGGGTGGTGAGCAGTACTTC; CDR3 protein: CASSIEDRGGEQYF
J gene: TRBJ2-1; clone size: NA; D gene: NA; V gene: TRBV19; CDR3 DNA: TGTGCCAGTAGGCAGGGCCCCGGCCCATACAATGAGCAGTTCTTC; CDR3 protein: CASRQGPGPYNEQFF
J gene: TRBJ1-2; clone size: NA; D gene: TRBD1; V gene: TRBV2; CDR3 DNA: TGTGCCAGCAGTGACAGGGGGCTGTATGGCTACACCTTC; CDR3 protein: CASSDRGLYGYTF
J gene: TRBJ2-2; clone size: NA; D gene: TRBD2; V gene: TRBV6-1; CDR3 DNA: TGTGCCAGCAGTGAGGCCCCTAGCGGGGGGACCACCGGGGAGCTGTTTTTT; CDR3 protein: CASSEAPSGGTTGELFF
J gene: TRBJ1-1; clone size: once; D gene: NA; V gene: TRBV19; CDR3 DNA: TGTGCCAGTAGTATTCAAGACAGGACGGGGAAAGCTTTCTTT; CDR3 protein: CASSIQDRTGKAFF
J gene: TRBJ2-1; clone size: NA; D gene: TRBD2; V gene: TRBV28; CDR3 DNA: TGTGCCAGCAGCGTGGGGGGGAGGTCCTACAATGAGCAGTTCTTC; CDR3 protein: CASSVGGRSYNEQFF
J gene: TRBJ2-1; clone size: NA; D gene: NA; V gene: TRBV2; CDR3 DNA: TGTGCCAGCAGTGAAGTTGCAGGGCCCGTAGGGCAGTTCTTC; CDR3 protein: CASSEVAGPVGQFF
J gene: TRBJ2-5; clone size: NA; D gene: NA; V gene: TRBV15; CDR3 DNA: TGTGCCACCAGCAGAGATCCCATAGAGACCCAGTACTTC; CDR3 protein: CATSRDPIETQYF
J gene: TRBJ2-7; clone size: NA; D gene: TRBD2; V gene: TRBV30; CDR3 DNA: TGTGCCGGATCAGGACTAGCGGGGACCTACGAGCAGTACTTC; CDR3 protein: CAGSGLAGTYEQYF
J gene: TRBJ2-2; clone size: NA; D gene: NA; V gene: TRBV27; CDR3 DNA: TGTGCCAGCAGTTTACGGTACCCCACCGGGGAGCTGTTTTTT; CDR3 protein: CASSLRYPTGELFF
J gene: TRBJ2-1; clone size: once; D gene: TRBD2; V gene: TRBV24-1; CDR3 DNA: TGTGCCACCAGTGACCAACGGGGTTGGGCTAGCGGGAGCGTCTCTTACAATGAGCAGTTCTTC; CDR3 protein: CATSDQRGWASGSVSYNEQFF
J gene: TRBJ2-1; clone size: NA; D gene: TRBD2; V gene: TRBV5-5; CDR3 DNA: TGTGCCAGCAGCCCTCTAGCGGGAGGTTCCTACAATGAGCAGTTCTTC; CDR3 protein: CASSPLAGGSYNEQFF
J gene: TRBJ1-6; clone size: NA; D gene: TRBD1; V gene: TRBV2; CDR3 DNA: TGTGCCAGCAGTCCGGACAGGGGTTCACCCCTCCACTTT; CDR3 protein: CASSPDRGSPLHF
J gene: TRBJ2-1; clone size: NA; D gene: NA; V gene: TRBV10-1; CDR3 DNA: TGCGCCAGCAGTGACGAGAACGGAGTAGCGAATGAGCAGTTCTTC; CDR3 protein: CASSDENGVANEQFF
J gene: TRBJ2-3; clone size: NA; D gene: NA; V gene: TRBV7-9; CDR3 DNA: TGTGCCAGCACCTTGGGGTTTCGGACAGATACGCAGTATTTT; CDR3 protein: CASTLGFRTDTQYF